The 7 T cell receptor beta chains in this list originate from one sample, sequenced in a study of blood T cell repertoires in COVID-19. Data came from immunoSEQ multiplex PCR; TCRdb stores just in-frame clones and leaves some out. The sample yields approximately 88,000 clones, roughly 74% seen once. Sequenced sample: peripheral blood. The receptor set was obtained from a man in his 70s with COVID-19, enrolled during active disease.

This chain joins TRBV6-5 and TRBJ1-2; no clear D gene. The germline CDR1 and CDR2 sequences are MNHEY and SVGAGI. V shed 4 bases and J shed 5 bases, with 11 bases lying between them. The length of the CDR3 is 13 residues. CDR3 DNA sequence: TGTGCCAGCAGTTCTACAGTGTCATATGGCTACACCTTC. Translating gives CASSSTVSYGYTF.

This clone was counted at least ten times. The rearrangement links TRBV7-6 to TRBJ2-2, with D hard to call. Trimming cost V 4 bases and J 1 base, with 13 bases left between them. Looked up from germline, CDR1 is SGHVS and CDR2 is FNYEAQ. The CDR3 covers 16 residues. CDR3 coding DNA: TGTGCCAGCAGCTCTATATCGGTAAAGAACACCGGGGAGCTGTTTTTT. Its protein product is CASSSISVKNTGELFF.

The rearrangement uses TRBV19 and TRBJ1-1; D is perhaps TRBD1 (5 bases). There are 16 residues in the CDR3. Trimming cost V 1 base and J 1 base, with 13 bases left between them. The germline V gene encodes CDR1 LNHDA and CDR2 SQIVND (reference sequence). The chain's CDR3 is CASSIGDREANTEAFF. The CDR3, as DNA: TGTGCCAGTAGTATAGGGGACCGGGAGGCGAACACTGAAGCTTTCTTT. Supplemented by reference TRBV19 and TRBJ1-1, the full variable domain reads DGGITQSPKYLFRKEGQNVTLSCEQNLNHDAMYWYRQDPGQGLRLIYYSQIVNDFQKGDIAEGYSVSREKKESFPLTVTSAQKNPTAFYLCASSIGDREANTEAFFGQGTRLTVV.

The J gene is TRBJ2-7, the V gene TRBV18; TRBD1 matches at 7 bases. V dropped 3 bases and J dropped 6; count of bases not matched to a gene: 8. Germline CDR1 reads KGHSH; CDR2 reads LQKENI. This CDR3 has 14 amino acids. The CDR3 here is CASSPGTAKGEQYF. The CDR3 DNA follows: TGTGCCAGCTCACCGGGGACAGCAAAGGGCGAGCAGTACTTC.

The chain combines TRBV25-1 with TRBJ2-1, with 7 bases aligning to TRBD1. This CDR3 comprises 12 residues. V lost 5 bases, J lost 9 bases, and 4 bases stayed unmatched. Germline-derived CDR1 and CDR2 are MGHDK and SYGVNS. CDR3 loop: CASSKQGTEQFF. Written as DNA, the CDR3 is TGTGCCAGCAGTAAACAGGGGACTGAGCAGTTCTTC.

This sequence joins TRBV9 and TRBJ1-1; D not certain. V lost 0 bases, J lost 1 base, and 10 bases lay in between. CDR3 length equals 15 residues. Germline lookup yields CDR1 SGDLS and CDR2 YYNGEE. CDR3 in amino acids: CASSVAGRQNTEAFF. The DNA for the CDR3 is TGTGCCAGCAGCGTAGCTGGCAGACAGAACACTGAAGCTTTCTTT.

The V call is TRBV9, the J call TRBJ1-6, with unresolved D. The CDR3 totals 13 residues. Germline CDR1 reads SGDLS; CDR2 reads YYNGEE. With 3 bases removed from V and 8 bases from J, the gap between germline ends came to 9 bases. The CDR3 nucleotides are TGTGCCAGCAGCGGAGGGCTGGATTCACCCCTCCACTTT. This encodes CASSGGLDSPLHF.